The rows below give T cell receptor beta chains drawn from one sample of a study of persistence of HIV-infected CD4 T cells. Their cognate antigens are unknown. Clones were read by immunoSEQ multiplex PCR, and TCRdb kept only the in-frame ones, dropping some. The sample carries about 50,000 clones, 70% to 80% recorded once. The sample consisted of CD4+ T cells sorted from PBMCs after approximately 18-hour stimulation, taken from a patient who received antiretroviral therapy. The origin of the receptors is an adult man with HIV who was CMV-seropositive. Both conserved end residues are part of each CDR3.

TRBV5-6,CASSPLTGGGTEAFF
TRBV6-5,CASNPSLEGNTIYF
TRBV29-1,CSGTNRDTQYF
TRBV18,CASSPEGDSGNTIYF
TRBV20-1,CSATRVAEAFF
TRBV7-2,CASSLGTHSGEQYF
TRBV30,CAWSVTGRTGELFF
TRBV3-1/TRBV3-2,CASSQEGTSKNIQYF
TRBV7-2,CASSSRTGGQPQHF
TRBV7-8,CASSLAGRANTGELFF
TRBV27,CASSLPPRLAGAPSDGEQFF
TRBV28,CASSGQMGHNTEAFF
TRBV10-2,CASSVGQSSQPQHF
TRBV7-3,CASSLWRGPYEQYF
TRBV19,CASSQVSNTEAFF
TRBV7-9,CASSYLQVRANYGYTF
TRBV5-5,CASSLGTGPMQFF
TRBV4-1,CASSQWTSGNTGELFF
TRBV5-1,CASSPGQGEFYEQYF
TRBV5-5,CASSLGSNTEAFF
TRBV6-5,CASSYSRGTEAFF
TRBV6-5,CASAPRAGLPYTQYF
TRBV19,CASSIYPSGGTDTQYF
TRBV28,CASSLQGYSNQPQHF
TRBV10-3,CASGAGGGAGNEQFF
TRBV25-1,CASSEWNTGELFF
TRBV3-1/TRBV3-2,CASSQDPRSAKNIQYF
TRBV4-1,CASSPTQRNTEAFF
TRBV6-1,CASSDGLFGTDTQYF
TRBV18,CASTTGQDYEQYF
TRBV7-2,CASSLVFKNTEAFF
TRBV4-3,CASSQAGPGETQYF
TRBV5-6,CASSIRAKNIQYF
TRBV6-2/TRBV6-3,CASSGTGPRRYGYTF
TRBV15,CATSRDILLRTGSPLHF
TRBV20-1,CSASSRPDYEQYF
TRBV6-5,CASRIQGANTEAFF
TRBV4-3,CASSQGELPDTQYF
TRBV7-2,CASSLALLSSPLHF
TRBV30,CAFSGGAYEQFF
TRBV2,CASSPDRFNEKLFF
TRBV5-1,CASSLGSRPSGANVLTF
TRBV20-1,CSARMLAGANF
TRBV6-5,CASSPYSNQPQHF